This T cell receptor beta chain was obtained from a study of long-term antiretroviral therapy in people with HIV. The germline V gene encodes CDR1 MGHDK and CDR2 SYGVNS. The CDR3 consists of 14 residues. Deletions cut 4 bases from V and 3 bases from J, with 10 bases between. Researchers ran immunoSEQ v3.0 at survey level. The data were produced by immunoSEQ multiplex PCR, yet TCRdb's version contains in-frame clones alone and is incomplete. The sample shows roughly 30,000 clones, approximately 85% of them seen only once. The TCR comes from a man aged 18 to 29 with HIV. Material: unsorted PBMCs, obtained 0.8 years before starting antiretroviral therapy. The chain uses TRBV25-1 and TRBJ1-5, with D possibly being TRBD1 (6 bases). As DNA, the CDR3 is TGTGCCAGCAGTGGCTGGGGGGCCAATCAGCCCCAGCATTTT. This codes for CASSGWGANQPQHF.